The 29 T cell receptor beta chains reported below all come from one sample, sequenced in a study of T cells in Graves' hyperthyroidism and ophthalmopathy. TCR beta CDR3 regions were amplified from RNA transcripts. First-round RT-PCR targeting the TCR CDR3 was performed with the HTBI primer set. A single record per CDR3 protein comes from TCRdb applying MiXCR to the multiplex PCR reads. Altogether about 610,000 distinct CDR3 sequences are present, under 15% being singletons, with the ten largest covering approximately 4.2%. What was sequenced was blood. The receptor set was obtained from a woman between 40 and 55 years old with Graves' ophthalmopathy.

The J gene is TRBJ2-2, the V gene TRBV4-1, with unresolved D. The V gene lost 1 base and the J gene lost 5 bases, with 14 bases spanning the gap. The germline gives CDR1 MGHRA, CDR2 YSYEKL. This CDR3 is built from 16 residues. CDR3 nucleotides: TGCGCCAGCAGCCAAGGTAGTCTTACTGGGACCGGGGAGCTGTTTTTT. Translated: CASSQGSLTGTGELFF.

This clonotype was observed many times. This chain uses TRBV28 with TRBJ2-5, with D perhaps matching TRBD1 or TRBD2 (6 bases each). Between the trimmed V and J ends, which lost 6 bases and 9 bases, there was a span of 11 bases. Germline lookup yields CDR1 MDHEN and CDR2 SYDVKM. The CDR3 extends over 11 amino acids. DNA for the CDR3: TGTGCCAGCAGGTCAGGGGAGGCCCAGTACTTC. Residues: CASRSGEAQYF.

CDR3 sequence: CASSYGGDRSGRETQYF. The CDR3 coding sequence is TGTGCCAGCAGTTATGGGGGCGATCGTAGCGGGCGAGAGACCCAGTACTTC. The V and J genes are TRBV6-5 and TRBJ2-5, with D possibly being TRBD2 (7 bases). Trimming pared 3 bases from V and 4 bases from J, leaving 21 bases between. The germline CDR1 and CDR2 sequences are MNHEY and SVGAGI. CDR3 length equals 17 residues.

The CDR3, as DNA: TGTGCCAGCAGCTTAGCGGCGGTCAAGGGAATGGCCCAGTACTTC. As protein: CASSLAAVKGMAQYF. This chain joins TRBV7-6 and TRBJ2-5; D unclear. CDR1 and CDR2 (germline): SGHVS, FNYEAQ. The V end was cut by 0 bases, the J end by 9 bases, with 17 bases between. This CDR3 has 15 residues.

In this sample, this clonotype turned up many times. The chain recombines TRBV27 with TRBJ1-2; D remains unclear. This CDR3 region has 13 residues. Germline loops: CDR1 MNHEY, CDR2 SMNVEV (reference sequence). Trimming left V 2 bases short and J 8 bases short, with 12 bases between. The CDR3 nucleotides read TGTGCCAGCAGTTTAGGGCCAGCCAACGGCTACACCTTC. Its protein is CASSLGPANGYTF.

As to this clonotype: A much bigger clone sits one base away, suggesting this may be a read error. Likely a read error: the CDR3 ends without its conserved phenylalanine or tryptophan. The CDR3 nucleotides read TGCAGCGGTGCCGGGACAGGGTGGGAGGAAGCTTTCCTT. Residues: CSGAGTGWEEAFL. The gene calls are TRBV29-1 and TRBJ1-1; 9 bases are shared with TRBD1. Trimming cost V 7 bases and J 8 bases; bases outside gene matches: 11. The CDR3 has 13 amino acids. From germline, CDR1 is SQVTM and CDR2 ANQGSEA.

The sample holds many counts of this clonotype. V usage is TRBV20-1 and J usage is TRBJ1-1; D unresolved. The germline CDR1 and CDR2 sequences are DFQATT and SNEGSKA (reference sequence). The V gene lost 4 bases and the J gene lost 5 bases, with 14 bases spanning the gap. The CDR3 has 13 amino acids. This chain's CDR3 is CSAKRAPGTEAFF. The CDR3 DNA is TGCAGTGCTAAACGGGCCCCGGGGACTGAAGCTTTCTTT.

This clonotype appeared many times. The chain carries TRBV6-2 or TRBV6-3 and TRBJ1-1, with D hard to call. V was shortened by 8 bases and J by 1 base, with 20 bases between the two germline ends. CDR1 and CDR2 (germline): MNHEY, SVGEGT. This CDR3 is 16 amino acids long. The CDR3 DNA follows: TGTGCCAGCGAGGGAATTCTTAAGATAAGGAACACTGAAGCTTTCTTT. Its translation is CASEGILKIRNTEAFF.

This clonotype was observed a handful of times. V usage is TRBV12-3 or TRBV12-4 and J usage is TRBJ1-5; unclear D gene. The CDR3 runs 15 residues. Trimming took 3 bases from V and 4 from J, leaving 13 bases between them. Written as DNA, the CDR3 is TGTGCCAGCAGTTTTCATGGACGGGGAAATCAGCCCCAGCATTTT. Its protein is CASSFHGRGNQPQHF.

This clonotype was recorded at least ten times. The rearrangement links TRBV11-3 to TRBJ2-7; a possible D gene is TRBD1 (5 bases). Germline CDR1 SGHNT, CDR2 YENEEA. The V gene lost 1 base and the J gene lost 5 bases, with 12 bases spanning the gap. CDR3 length: 14 residues. The CDR3 spells CASSLGQGIDEQYF. The DNA of the CDR3 is TGTGCCAGCAGCTTAGGCCAGGGCATAGACGAGCAGTACTTC.

The V call is TRBV2, the J call TRBJ2-7; D is uncertain. Trimming took 10 bases from V and 0 from J, leaving 16 bases between them. The CDR3 runs to 14 residues. Germline CDR1 reads SNHLY; CDR2 reads FYNNEI. CDR3 in amino acids: CATQNLGSSYEQYF. CDR3 nucleotides: TGTGCCACCCAGAACCTGGGAAGCTCCTACGAGCAGTACTTC.

This clonotype was recorded many times. The chain carries TRBV3-1 and TRBJ2-7, with D unresolved. V was trimmed by 1 base and J by 6 bases, leaving 10 bases between them. The CDR3 is 13 residues long. The germline gives CDR1 LGHDT, CDR2 YNNKEL (reference sequence). As DNA, the CDR3 is TGTGCCAGCAGCCAAGGGGAACAGCTCGAGCAGTACTTC. This encodes CASSQGEQLEQYF.

This clonotype was detected only a few times. The chain employs TRBV9 and TRBJ2-2, with 7 bases lining up with TRBD2. Trimming took 0 bases from V and 1 from J; bases not matched to a gene: 12. The CDR3 is made up of 19 amino acids. Germline CDR1 is SGDLS and CDR2 is YYNGEE. The chain's CDR3 is CASSVGGGWREWNTGELFF. The CDR3 nucleotides are TGTGCCAGCAGCGTAGGGGGGGGATGGCGGGAGTGGAACACCGGGGAGCTGTTTTTT.

The sample holds many counts of this clonotype. The chain is built from TRBV11-3 and TRBJ1-1; no definite D call. Germline V gene lookup returns CDR1 SGHNT and CDR2 YENEEA. The V end was cut by 1 base, the J end by 3 bases, with 12 bases between. The CDR3 has 15 residues. Here the CDR3 DNA reads TGTGCCAGCAGCTTAGCCCCGGCCCGGGACACTGAAGCTTTCTTT. This translates into CASSLAPARDTEAFF.

V gene TRBV20-1 combines with J gene TRBJ2-5; 14 nucleotides match TRBD2. V dropped 6 bases and J dropped 5; count of bases not matched to a gene: 11. Per the germline V gene, CDR1 is DFQATT and CDR2 is SNEGSKA (reference sequence). This CDR3 has 16 amino acids. DNA for the CDR3: TGCAGTGCCTGGGGACTAGCGGGAGTCGAGGGGGAGACCCAGTACTTC. Translation: CSAWGLAGVEGETQYF.

This clonotype occurred many times. The chain combines TRBV12-3 or TRBV12-4 with TRBJ2-2; D remains unclear. There are 14 residues in the CDR3. The V end was cut by 6 bases, the J end by 5 bases, with 13 bases between. CDR3 residues: CASSHSDLTGELFF. The CDR3 DNA is TGTGCCAGCAGCCATTCGGACCTAACCGGGGAGCTGTTTTTT.

This clonotype was recorded at least ten times. The J gene is TRBJ2-7, the V gene TRBV28; possible D gene TRBD1, 5 bases. This CDR3 spans 15 amino acids. V dropped 2 bases and J dropped 2 bases, with 13 bases sitting between them. The V gene's germline CDR1 is MDHEN and CDR2 SYDVKM. The CDR3 coding sequence is TGTGCCAGCAGTTTACAGGGCGTGCTTCCCTACGAGCAGTACTTC. This sequence encodes CASSLQGVLPYEQYF.

This clonotype has ten or more counts. The CDR3 nucleotides read TGTGCCAGCAGTTATTTCGACGAGCAGTACTTC. Its translation: CASSYFDEQYF. The gene calls are TRBV6-5 and TRBJ2-7; D gene ambiguous. V was cut by 3 bases and J by 5 bases, with 5 bases left in between. Per the germline V gene, CDR1 is MNHEY and CDR2 is SVGAGI. CDR3 length equals 11 residues.

This clonotype was picked up a small number of times. The V gene is TRBV2, the J gene TRBJ2-2, with TRBD2 matching over 7 bases. In germline, CDR1 is SNHLY, CDR2 FYNNEI. The CDR3 totals 14 residues. J lost 1 base, V lost 6 bases, and 2 bases had no gene match. The CDR3 is CASRLAENTGELFF. CDR3 coding DNA: TGTGCCAGCAGGCTAGCGGAGAACACCGGGGAGCTGTTTTTT.

In the case of this clonotype: One junction end disagrees with the germline gene, perhaps due to a read error. The rearrangement links TRBV12-3 or TRBV12-4 to TRBJ1-1, with 10 bases lining up with TRBD1. The length of the CDR3 is 17 residues. Written as DNA, the CDR3 is TGCGCCAGCAGTTCTCCTTTAGGGACAGGGGAGAACACTGAAGCTTTCTTT. Translating it yields CASSSPLGTGENTEAFF.

This clonotype appeared many times. The CDR3 DNA follows: TGTGCCAGCAGTTTTTCACTAGCCGGCGCAGATACGCAGTATTTT. Its protein product is CASSFSLAGADTQYF. The chain combines TRBV12-3 or TRBV12-4 with TRBJ2-3; a weak D match, TRBD2 (6 bases). This CDR3 is 15 amino acids long. The ends were cut back, 3 bases at V and 4 bases at J, with 14 bases in the middle.

This clonotype has just a few counts. The V call is TRBV19, the J call TRBJ2-7, with TRBD2 matching 8 bases. Germline V gene lookup returns CDR1 LNHDA and CDR2 SQIVND (reference sequence). After removal of 10 bases from V and 5 bases from J, the junction contained 16 bases not matched to a gene. The CDR3 length is 15 residues. CDR3 in amino acids: CATKLRGAGDHEQYF. CDR3 nucleotide sequence: TGTGCCACTAAACTCCGGGGAGCGGGAGACCACGAGCAGTACTTC.

At least ten counts were recorded for this clonotype. This chain links TRBV28 with TRBJ2-7; D possibly corresponds to TRBD1 (5 bases). CDR1 and CDR2 from the germline V gene are MDHEN and SYDVKM. Deletions cut 2 bases from V and 3 bases from J, with 11 bases between. The CDR3 extends over 14 amino acids. The CDR3 DNA is TGTGCCAGCAGTTTAGGACAAAGACACTACGAGCAGTACTTC. Residues: CASSLGQRHYEQYF.

This clonotype appeared many times. A read error may be the cause here, since a much bigger clone is one base away. This chain links TRBV29-1 with TRBJ1-2, with D tentatively TRBD1 (6 bases). The CDR3 is made up of 15 amino acids. In germline, CDR1 is SQVTM, CDR2 ANQGSEA. The CDR3 region has the DNA TGCGGCGTTGAGAATGGGTACAGGGATGGTTATGGCTACACCTTC. Translation gives CGVENGYRDGYGYTF.

This clonotype came up many times. The chain joins TRBV7-2 to TRBJ2-5, with TRBD2 matching 9 bases. Looked up from germline, CDR1 is SGHTA and CDR2 is FQGNSA. After removal of 2 bases from V and 1 base from J, the junction contained 8 bases not matched to a gene. The CDR3 sequence is 17 residues long. The CDR3 sequence is CASSLMASGTGQETQYF. As DNA, the CDR3 is TGTGCCAGCAGCTTAATGGCTAGCGGGACCGGCCAAGAGACCCAGTACTTC.

At least ten counts were recorded for this clonotype. The chain is built from TRBV19 and TRBJ2-7; TRBD1 might be the D (5 bases). CDR3 length: 15 amino acids. Trimming took off 1 base at V and 4 bases at J, with 14 bases between the two ends. Germline V gene lookup returns CDR1 LNHDA and CDR2 SQIVND (reference sequence). CDR3 loop: CASSIGPTQGYEQYF. The CDR3 region has the DNA TGTGCCAGTAGTATAGGCCCTACCCAGGGTTACGAGCAGTACTTC.

The CDR3 is CASSAAGTGLTHGYTF. The CDR3 bases are TGTGCCAGCAGCGCAGCCGGGACAGGGCTCACCCATGGCTACACCTTC. The chain joins TRBV11-1 to TRBJ1-2; 9 bases are a match to TRBD1. The length of the CDR3 is 16 residues. The J segment lost 6 bases and the V segment lost 5 bases, leaving 13 bases of the junction unmatched. CDR1 is SGHAT and CDR2 is FQDESV in the germline V gene (reference sequence).

This clonotype has a count of ten or more. The V gene is TRBV28, the J gene TRBJ2-7; tentative D call: TRBD1 (6 bases). Germline-derived CDR1 and CDR2 are MDHEN and SYDVKM. The CDR3 runs to 13 residues. Between the trimmed V and J ends, which lost 6 bases and 4 bases, there was a span of 13 bases. The DNA of the CDR3 is TGTGCCAGCAGCAAAAACAGGGAATACGAGCAGTACTTC. This codes for CASSKNREYEQYF.

Only a few counts were recorded for this clonotype. Here the CDR3 omits its conserved ending phenylalanine or tryptophan, so a read error is the likely source. J is TRBJ1-1 and V is TRBV7-9; unclear D gene. Germline V gives CDR1 SEHNR, CDR2 FQNEAQ (reference sequence). This CDR3 spans 14 amino acids. The V gene lost 0 bases and the J gene lost 3 bases, with 8 bases spanning the gap. CDR3 sequence reads: CASSLAAAYTEAFL. DNA of the CDR3: TGTGCCAGCAGCTTAGCGGCGGCGTACACTGAAGCTTTCCTT.